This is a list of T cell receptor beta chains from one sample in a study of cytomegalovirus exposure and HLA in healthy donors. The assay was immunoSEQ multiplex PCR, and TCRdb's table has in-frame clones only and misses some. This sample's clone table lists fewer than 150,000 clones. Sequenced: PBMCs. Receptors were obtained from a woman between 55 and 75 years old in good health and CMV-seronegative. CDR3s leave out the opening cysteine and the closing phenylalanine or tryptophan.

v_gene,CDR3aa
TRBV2,ASSTPDRGLVNTEAF
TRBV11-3,ASSLGNRMGPGETQY
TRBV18,ASSPVRNTGELF
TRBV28,ASSPAGGAGGYGYT
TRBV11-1,ASSRGGGNQPQH
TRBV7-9,ASSPTPGQGKAGELF
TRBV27,ASSLAIGYGGKQETQY
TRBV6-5,ASSPGGGDYNEQF
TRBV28,ASPASGSGTDTQY
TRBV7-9,ASSLGGESYEQY
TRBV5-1,ASNGGVNEQF
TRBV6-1,ASRMTESIEAF
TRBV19,ASSIDYWTGNTEAF
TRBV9,ASSVSSSGGGELF
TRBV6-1,ASSEPGQGIHEQY
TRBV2,ASSVERGIQETQY
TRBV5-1,ASASGGGGYT
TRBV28,ASSQTGFTSTDTQY
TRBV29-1,SVEGTSGGSEQF
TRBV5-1,ASSGQGDYGYT
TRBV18,ASSPFQLGSTDTQY
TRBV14,ASSQRGSYEQY
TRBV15,ATSRDSRGTETQY
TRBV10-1,ASSELTGPLH
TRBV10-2,ASRGLAGPPHEQY
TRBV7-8,ASSPGLAGDTSSYNEQF
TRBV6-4,ASSDSVSGGTDTQY
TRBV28,ASSTLDRGALAPQH
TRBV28,ASSPKGQVGPLH
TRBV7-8,ASSLRGQGDAEAF
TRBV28,ASSPGGAGNTIY
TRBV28,ASSSPTGSEQY
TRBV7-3,ASSSGTMQF
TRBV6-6,ASSISSNQGTEAF
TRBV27,ASTPLGLDAPY
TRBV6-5,ASRTGQGGNQPQH
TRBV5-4,ASSFDRGSGYT
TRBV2,ASSGAEGHEQY
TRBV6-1,ASSGRGYGYT
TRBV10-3,AISGLAGGGEQF
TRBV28,ASSPLMRASNEQY
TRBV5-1,ASRQGRTEAF